The present T cell receptor beta chain was sequenced within a study of OX40 agonist ivuxolimab in advanced cancers. Context from the whole study: Ivuxolimab was a fully human IgG2 agonistic monoclonal antibody targeting the costimulatory receptor OX40 (CD134). Intravenous ivuxolimab was administered to patients every 2 weeks at six dose levels: 0.01, 0.1, 0.3, 1.5, 3 and 10 mg/kg. Among the approximately 54 dose-escalation patients, approximately 20 had hepatocellular carcinoma, roughly 15 melanoma, 9 renal cell carcinoma and 9 head and neck cancer. In the dose-escalation cohort, approximately 80% of patients were male, and the mean age was 60 years with a range of about 23 to 79. Patients were allowed to have had prior anti-PD-1, anti-PD-L1 or anti-CTLA-4 therapy, and approximately 40% of the dose-escalation patients had been treated with checkpoint inhibitors. Partial responses occurred in three dose-escalation patients, of whom one had hepatocellular carcinoma and two had cutaneous melanoma. Peripheral TCRbeta sequencing was intended to test whether TCR sequence diversity was altered and clonal T-cell expansion was caused by ivuxolimab. The paper describes the monotherapy dose-escalation part (N of about 57 patients) of the phase I trial of ivuxolimab.

Patients with a history of autoimmune disease or receiving systemic immunosuppression were excluded from the trial. Peripheral blood for TCR sequencing was collected from all dose cohorts at baseline, on cycle 4 day 1, and on cycle 7 day 1. Samples were obtained from an open-label, multicenter, first-in-human phase I dose-escalation trial of ivuxolimab. Adults with locally advanced or metastatic melanoma, renal cell, hepatocellular, or head and neck squamous cell carcinoma were enrolled in the trial. Before TCR sequencing, CD4+ T cells and CD8+ T cells were sorted from peripheral blood as separate populations. Overall study outcomes, separate from this receptor: At doses of 0.1 to 3.0 mg/kg, clonal expansion of both CD4+ and CD8+ blood T cells was observed from baseline to week 6. The antigen specificity of the clonally expanded peripheral T cells was not determined. Low levels of normalized T-cell clonal expansion were also seen in some nonresponding patients. After ivuxolimab, expanded clones were on average more numerous among CD8+ T cells than among CD4+ T cells. In partial responders in the 0.1-3.0 mg/kg groups, normalized peripheral clonal expansion was found to be among the lowest, especially among CD8+ T cells.

According to the germline V gene, CDR1 reads SGHNT and CDR2 reads YENEEA. Clipping removes 5 bases from V and 5 bases from J, with 5 as the unmatched junction base count. Counted from cysteine to phenylalanine, this CDR3 has 15 amino acids. Here the CDR3 DNA is all that survives: 45 bases in frame from base 1. Genomic DNA was extracted from sorted cells for sequencing of the TCRbeta CDR3 region. TCRbeta CDR3 regions were sequenced using the immunoSEQ Assay. In TCRdb, the immuneACCESS table is reduced to in-frame sequences with V and J assigned. These tables do not hold every clone; where another copy was compared, an unresolved V gene accounts for under half, and the others remain unexplained. This sample gives 60,000 to 75,000 clones in total; roughly 84% of them show up just once. The ten largest make up 7.9% of the sample. A word on this clone: Its recognized antigen is unknown. No base quality information exists; no much larger clone differs at one position.

This sequence was found in an adult with an advanced solid tumor such as melanoma, head and neck, liver or kidney cancer. This chain is built from TRBV11-3 and TRBJ2-2; 10 nucleotides in the junction match TRBD1. The material sequenced was CD4+ or CD8+ T cells sorted from blood, taken in a trial of the OX40 agonist ivuxolimab. The CDR3 loop reads CASSPGQGETGELFF. The nucleotide sequence reads as follows: TGTGCCAGCAGCCCCGGACAGGGGGAAACCGGGGAGCTGTTTTTT.